One sample yielded the 15 T cell receptor beta chains listed below, sequenced in a study of T cell repertoires in cytomegalovirus infection (dated by TCRdb to the late 2010s). The sequencing machine was an Illumina HiSeq 1500. TCRdb applied fastp at Q25 and MiXCR to the public reads, then kept only in-frame beta chains. CDR3 protein duplicates are merged, each entry listing the most common genes and DNA. Counted in this sample were about 530,000 distinct CDR3 sequences; about 25% of them appeared once. The biggest ten clones account for about 13% of the sample. The sample was PBMCs. The receptors derive from a human donor in good health (CMV status not recorded). Some clones in this sample may be carry-over from other donors' samples.

Ten or more counts support this clonotype. The rearrangement uses TRBV7-2 and TRBJ2-3, with 10 bases that match TRBD2. The V and J ends lost 3 bases and 4 bases, in that order; junction bases with no gene match: 13. CDR3 size: 18 residues. Germline-derived CDR1 and CDR2 are SGHTA and FQGNSA. In DNA form, the CDR3 reads TGTGCCAGCAGCTTGGGCCGAGGAGCGGGAGGGGGCGCAGATACGCAGTATTTT. Amino acids: CASSLGRGAGGGADTQYF.

In this sample, this clonotype turned up a few times. The genes are TRBV24-1 and TRBJ2-5; 9 bases map to TRBD2. Germline assignment: CDR1 KGHDR and CDR2 SFDVKD. The length of the CDR3 is 16 residues. J gave up 5 bases and V 1 base, and 7 bases lay outside the gene matches. The DNA for the CDR3 is TGTGCCACCAGTGATTTCACGCGGGAGGGCCATGAGACCCAGTACTTC. Protein: CATSDFTREGHETQYF.

The V gene is TRBV28, the J gene TRBJ1-2, with TRBD1 identical over 8 bases. The CDR3 runs to 13 residues. Germline CDR1 is MDHEN and CDR2 is SYDVKM. With V trimmed by 5 bases and J by 6 bases, 5 bases remained unmatched. The CDR3 here is CASSTQGANGYTF. The CDR3 DNA reads TGTGCCAGCAGTACCCAGGGGGCGAATGGCTACACCTTC.

This clonotype was observed a handful of times. J is TRBJ2-5 and V is TRBV6-2 or TRBV6-3, with a weak D call TRBD1 (6 bases). The V gene's germline CDR1 is MNHEY and CDR2 SVGEGT. The V end was cut by 5 bases, the J end by 5 bases, with 18 bases between. This CDR3 has 15 amino acids. CDR3 protein: CASSGHNRVGETQYF. The CDR3 DNA follows: TGTGCCAGCAGTGGACACAACAGGGTTGGCGAGACCCAGTACTTC.

A note on this clonotype: Since a much larger clone is just one base distant, this may be a read error. This chain joins TRBV7-2 and TRBJ2-7; no definite D call. Germline-derived CDR1 and CDR2 are SGHTA and FQGNSA. The CDR3 is 12 residues long. CDR3 region: CASSLLGYEQNV. CDR3 bases: TGTGCCAGCAGCTTACTGGGATACGAGCAGAACGTC.

The rearrangement links TRBV12-3 or TRBV12-4 to TRBJ1-6; 7 positions match TRBD1. V lost 6 bases, J lost 8 bases, and 7 bases stayed unmatched. The CDR3 has 14 residues. The CDR3 DNA is TGTGCCAGCAGCTCCAGGGGGGGGCATTCACCCCTCCACTTT. This sequence encodes CASSSRGGHSPLHF.

This clonotype was detected ten times or more. V usage is TRBV7-2 and J usage is TRBJ1-6, with 12 bases that match TRBD1. The CDR3 length is 16 residues. Germline V lookup: CDR1 SGHTA, CDR2 FQGNSA. V dropped 4 bases and J dropped 7; count of bases not matched to a gene: 5. The CDR3 DNA follows: TGTGCCAGCAGCTCGGGGACAGGGGGCAGAAATTCACCCCTCCACTTT. It encodes CASSSGTGGRNSPLHF.

The rearrangement uses TRBV5-8 and TRBJ2-4, with D possibly called TRBD1 or TRBD2 (5 bases each). Between the trimmed V and J ends, which lost 4 bases and 7 bases, there was a span of 18 bases. CDR3 length equals 15 residues. Germline CDR1 and CDR2: SGHTS and YDEGEE. CDR3 protein: CASSPGRIRGNIQYF. CDR3 DNA sequence: TGTGCCAGCAGCCCGGGACGGATTAGAGGGAACATTCAGTACTTC.

The chain combines TRBV11-2 with TRBJ1-1; 7 nucleotides line up with TRBD1. V lost 0 bases, J lost 10 bases, and 5 bases stayed unmatched. Germline lookup yields CDR1 SGHAT and CDR2 FQNNGV. CDR3 size: 13 residues. The CDR3 region is CASSLDGPGGAFF. Written as DNA, the CDR3 is TGTGCCAGCAGCTTAGATGGGCCAGGGGGAGCTTTCTTT.

The J gene is TRBJ1-4, the V gene TRBV7-9; D perhaps matches TRBD1 (6 bases). This CDR3 spans 15 amino acids. Trimming took off 5 bases at V and 6 bases at J, with 16 bases between the two ends. The germline CDR1 and CDR2 sequences are SEHNR and FQNEAQ (reference sequence). The CDR3 sequence: CASSKQGNVDEKLFF. Written as DNA, the CDR3 is TGTGCCAGCAGCAAGCAGGGGAATGTGGATGAAAAACTGTTTTTT.

In this sample, this clonotype turned up a few times. The V and J genes are TRBV14 and TRBJ1-2; D is ambiguous. The germline V and J ends were trimmed by 2 bases and 3 bases, with 4 bases remaining between them. Germline CDR1 is SGHDN and CDR2 is FVKESK. The CDR3 runs 12 residues. CDR3 bases: TGTGCCAGCAGCCAAACACACTATGGCTACACCTTC. This gives the protein CASSQTHYGYTF.

The chain carries TRBV5-6 and TRBJ1-3; a possible D gene is TRBD1 (6 bases). CDR1 is SGHDT, CDR2 YYEEEE, per germline. The CDR3 extends over 15 amino acids. The germline V and J ends were trimmed by 2 bases and 4 bases, with 13 bases remaining between them. This chain's CDR3 is CASSFRQAGGNTIYF. The CDR3 nucleotides are TGTGCCAGCAGCTTTCGACAGGCGGGAGGAAACACCATATATTTT. Supplemented by reference TRBV5-6 and TRBJ1-3, the full variable domain reads DAGVTQSPTHLIKTRGQQVTLRCSPKSGHDTVSWYQQALGQGPQFIFQYYEEEERQRGNFPDRFSGHQFPNYSSELNVNALLLGDSALYLCASSFRQAGGNTIYFGEGSWLTVV.

This clonotype has a handful of counts. The V and J genes are TRBV24-1 and TRBJ2-3, with D maybe TRBD1 (5 bases). CDR1 and CDR2 (germline): KGHDR, SFDVKD. The V end was cut by 6 bases, the J end by 2 bases, with 11 bases between. This CDR3 has 14 amino acids. CDR3 DNA sequence: TGTGCCACCAGTCGGACAACATTCACAGATACGCAGTATTTT. Translated, it gives CATSRTTFTDTQYF.

This clonotype was detected a few times. This chain links TRBV6-2 or TRBV6-3 with TRBJ2-1; D ambiguous. Germline assignment: CDR1 MNHEY and CDR2 SVGEGT. The CDR3 runs to 14 residues. V was trimmed by 4 bases and J by 1 base, leaving 8 bases between them. The CDR3 loop reads CASSFLRSYNEQFF. The CDR3 DNA sequence: TGTGCCAGCAGTTTCTTGAGGTCCTACAATGAGCAGTTCTTC.

This clonotype came up a few times. The chain joins TRBV7-3 to TRBJ2-7; a weak D match, TRBD2 (6 bases). V was clipped by 4 bases and J by 0 bases, with 10 bases between them. CDR3 length equals 14 residues. CDR1 and CDR2 from the germline V gene are SGHTA and FQGTGA. The CDR3 loop reads CASSWSSDSYEQYF. Here the CDR3 DNA reads TGTGCCAGCAGCTGGTCTAGCGACTCCTACGAGCAGTACTTC.